These T cell receptor beta chains were read from a single sample in a study of blood T cells in healthy people across ages. TCRdb passed the 5' RACE reads through MiXCR, listing each CDR3 protein once. The data show some 900,000 distinct CDR3 sequences, 48% seen once. The sample was blood. These receptors were taken from a man aged 30 to 45 in good health. CDR3s include the opening cysteine and the closing phenylalanine or tryptophan.

CDR3 length: 13
V gene: TRBV6-5
J gene: TRBJ2-5
CDR3 protein: CASSYSTVETQYF

CDR3 length: 16
V gene: TRBV28
J gene: TRBJ1-6
CDR3 protein: CASTLGGQPYNSPLHF

CDR3 length: 16
V gene: TRBV20-1
J gene: TRBJ2-5
CDR3 protein: CSAREDGSGDSGTQYF

CDR3 length: 16
V gene: TRBV6-2/TRBV6-3
J gene: TRBJ2-3
CDR3 protein: CASSYSVWQITDTQYF

CDR3 length: 14
V gene: TRBV7-2
J gene: TRBJ1-4
CDR3 protein: CASSLASQYEKLFF

CDR3 length: 16
V gene: TRBV3-1
J gene: TRBJ2-3
CDR3 protein: CASSQDRRGGEDTQYF

CDR3 length: 13
V gene: TRBV25-1
J gene: TRBJ1-2
CDR3 protein: CASSRGTGFGYTF

CDR3 length: 15
V gene: TRBV11-3
J gene: TRBJ2-1
CDR3 protein: CASSLGVGNYNEQFF

CDR3 length: 14
V gene: TRBV30
J gene: TRBJ2-3
CDR3 protein: CAWSQGAGTDTQYF

CDR3 length: 11
V gene: TRBV11-3
J gene: TRBJ2-3
CDR3 protein: CASALRDTQYF

CDR3 length: 17
V gene: TRBV20-1
J gene: TRBJ2-1
CDR3 protein: CSARLGLAASSYNEQFF

CDR3 length: 15
V gene: TRBV3-1
J gene: TRBJ2-1
CDR3 protein: CASSQFSGGAAEQFF

CDR3 length: 15
V gene: TRBV7-6
J gene: TRBJ2-3
CDR3 protein: CASSLAQSSGDTQYF

CDR3 length: 14
V gene: TRBV7-9
J gene: TRBJ2-3
CDR3 protein: CASSATFGTDTQYF

CDR3 length: 12
V gene: TRBV12-3/TRBV12-4
J gene: TRBJ1-2
CDR3 protein: CASSSGQDGYTF

CDR3 length: 13
V gene: TRBV6-5
J gene: TRBJ1-2
CDR3 protein: CASSYSEGYGYTF

CDR3 length: 15
V gene: TRBV5-1
J gene: TRBJ2-1
CDR3 protein: CASSLTTELYNEQFF

CDR3 length: 10
V gene: TRBV20-1
J gene: TRBJ1-2
CDR3 protein: CSALQGGYTF

CDR3 length: 16
V gene: TRBV4-2
J gene: TRBJ1-6
CDR3 protein: CTSSQAPTGGNSPLHF

CDR3 length: 17
V gene: TRBV12-3/TRBV12-4
J gene: TRBJ1-1
CDR3 protein: CASSPTGARRTLSEAFF

CDR3 length: 16
V gene: TRBV6-5
J gene: TRBJ2-2
CDR3 protein: CASSYSPEINTGELFF

CDR3 length: 13
V gene: TRBV3-1
J gene: TRBJ1-1
CDR3 protein: CASSRAGAGKAFF

CDR3 length: 14
V gene: TRBV4-2
J gene: TRBJ2-5
CDR3 protein: CASSQVLGEGTQYF

CDR3 length: 11
V gene: TRBV7-2
J gene: TRBJ2-1
CDR3 protein: CASSPRDQEFF

CDR3 length: 14
V gene: TRBV27
J gene: TRBJ2-7
CDR3 protein: CASSLFEGFDEQYF

CDR3 length: 15
V gene: TRBV12-3/TRBV12-4
J gene: TRBJ1-1
CDR3 protein: CASSPRPKITGEAFF

CDR3 length: 16
V gene: TRBV6-5
J gene: TRBJ1-4
CDR3 protein: CASSTLLGATNEKLFF

CDR3 length: 13
V gene: TRBV20-1
J gene: TRBJ1-2
CDR3 protein: CSARDPGSYGYTF

CDR3 length: 14
V gene: TRBV10-3
J gene: TRBJ2-7
CDR3 protein: CAITARQSTYEQYF

CDR3 length: 11
V gene: TRBV20-1
J gene: TRBJ1-2
CDR3 protein: CSAWGDGGYTF

CDR3 length: 12
V gene: TRBV7-9
J gene: TRBJ2-3
CDR3 protein: CASRLSTDTQYF

CDR3 length: 13
V gene: TRBV29-1
J gene: TRBJ2-5
CDR3 protein: CSVRGQDQETQYF

CDR3 length: 16
V gene: TRBV29-1
J gene: TRBJ2-3
CDR3 protein: CSVEGHPGQGTDTQYF

CDR3 length: 15
V gene: TRBV20-1
J gene: TRBJ1-1
CDR3 protein: CSAPQPGSMNTEAFF

CDR3 length: 13
V gene: TRBV20-1
J gene: TRBJ2-7
CDR3 protein: CSAPGQGNYEQYF

CDR3 length: 15
V gene: TRBV5-1
J gene: TRBJ1-2
CDR3 protein: CASSGRDRAPYGYTF

CDR3 length: 13
V gene: TRBV3-1
J gene: TRBJ2-3
CDR3 protein: CAGSQDTGGTQYF

CDR3 length: 15
V gene: TRBV2
J gene: TRBJ2-3
CDR3 protein: CASTEISGATDTQYF

CDR3 length: 16
V gene: TRBV20-1
J gene: TRBJ2-1
CDR3 protein: CSATLGAGGRHNEQFF

CDR3 length: 15
V gene: TRBV28
J gene: TRBJ2-2
CDR3 protein: CASVELQGTTGELFF

CDR3 length: 14
V gene: TRBV5-1
J gene: NA
CDR3 protein: CASSLWGLEGEQYF

CDR3 length: 13
V gene: TRBV10-3
J gene: TRBJ1-1
CDR3 protein: CAISDLLNTEAFF

CDR3 length: 15
V gene: TRBV4-2
J gene: TRBJ1-2
CDR3 protein: CASSHVTATNYGYTF

CDR3 length: 18
V gene: TRBV20-1
J gene: TRBJ2-1
CDR3 protein: CSATVRPTSGRLYNEQFF

CDR3 length: 13
V gene: TRBV29-1
J gene: TRBJ1-4
CDR3 protein: CSVQPRANEKLFF

CDR3 length: 15
V gene: TRBV4-1
J gene: TRBJ2-5
CDR3 protein: CASSQALAHNNEQYF

CDR3 length: 15
V gene: TRBV2
J gene: TRBJ2-3
CDR3 protein: CASSEAPRGGDTQYF

CDR3 length: 16
V gene: TRBV5-1
J gene: TRBJ1-2
CDR3 protein: CASSLGRGRGVYGYTF

CDR3 length: 11
V gene: TRBV10-3
J gene: TRBJ2-3
CDR3 protein: CAISVENTQYF

CDR3 length: 18
V gene: TRBV12-3/TRBV12-4
J gene: TRBJ1-5
CDR3 protein: CASTRSRGSAGGNQPQHF

CDR3 length: 15
V gene: TRBV4-1
J gene: NA
CDR3 protein: CASSQMGSSYNEQYF

CDR3 length: 13
V gene: TRBV7-2
J gene: TRBJ2-5
CDR3 protein: CASSPETGNEQYF

CDR3 length: 15
V gene: TRBV20-1
J gene: TRBJ2-1
CDR3 protein: CSARGVSGFYNEQFF

CDR3 length: 16
V gene: TRBV11-2
J gene: TRBJ2-7
CDR3 protein: CASSLALQAGLYEQYF